The 25 T cell receptor beta chains presented below share a single source sample, sequenced in a study of siplizumab effects on memory and regulatory T cells. TCRdb's table, derived via immunoSEQ multiplex PCR, lists solely in-frame clones and lacks some. The table shows about 75,000 clones, with roughly 93% occurring only once. The sequencing sample was made of CD8+ T cells sorted from blood. The receptors stem from a human donor in good health.

The J gene is TRBJ1-5, the V gene TRBV29-1, with D possibly matching TRBD1 (5 bases). Germline loops: CDR1 SQVTM, CDR2 ANQGSEA. The CDR3 covers 13 residues. V gave up 4 bases and J gave up 4 bases, with 11 bases separating them. The CDR3 DNA reads TGCAGCGTTGGGGACGGGTTAAATCAGCCCCAGCATTTT. Its translation is CSVGDGLNQPQHF.

This chain joins TRBV5-1 and TRBJ2-1, with TRBD2 matching over 11 bases. CDR3 length equals 15 residues. The junction had 5 bases not matched to a gene; V was cut back by 1 base and J by 8 bases. The germline CDR1 and CDR2 sequences are SGHRS and YFSETQ. The CDR3 sequence: CASSLTSGGWDEQFF. The CDR3 DNA reads as TGCGCCAGCAGCTTGACTAGCGGGGGTTGGGATGAGCAGTTCTTC. The entire variable domain, with the rest obtained from reference TRBV5-1 and TRBJ2-1, is as follows: KAGVTQTPRYLIKTRGQQVTLSCSPISGHRSVSWYQQTPGQGLQFLFEYFSETQRNKGNFPGRFSGRQFSNSRSEMNVSTLELGDSALYLCASSLTSGGWDEQFFGPGTRLTVL.

The chain joins TRBV7-2 to TRBJ2-1; D unclear. V lost 1 base, J lost 2 bases, and 12 bases lay in between. The CDR3 has 16 amino acids. The germline V gene encodes CDR1 SGHTA and CDR2 FQGNSA. The chain's CDR3 is CASSLVGRSTYNEQFF. CDR3 DNA sequence: TGTGCCAGCAGCTTAGTAGGCAGGTCTACCTACAATGAGCAGTTCTTC.

The chain carries TRBV6-5 and TRBJ2-1; D is uncertain. Per germline, CDR1 MNHEY and CDR2 SVGAGI. With 2 bases removed from V and 2 bases from J, the gap between germline ends came to 7 bases. CDR3 length: 14 amino acids. As DNA, the CDR3 is TGTGCCAGCAGTTACGGCCAGACCTACAATGAGCAGTTCTTC. Translated, it gives CASSYGQTYNEQFF.

This sequence joins TRBV30 and TRBJ2-7, with 8 bases aligning to TRBD2. Germline V gives CDR1 GTSNPN, CDR2 SVGIG (reference sequence). V shed 2 bases and J 1 base; nucleotides not matched to a gene: 7. The CDR3 has 15 residues. CDR3 sequence reads: CAWSIQRGLSYEQYF. The CDR3 region has the DNA TGTGCCTGGAGTATCCAGCGGGGGTTATCCTACGAGCAGTACTTC.

This clone was seen just once. The V and J genes are TRBV29-1 and TRBJ1-3, with 7 bases fitting TRBD1. The CDR3 is 14 residues long. V lost 7 bases and J lost 0; bases outside the gene matches: 6. CDR1 is SQVTM, CDR2 ANQGSEA, per germline. DNA for the CDR3: TGCAGCGGGACAGGTCTCCCCTCTGGAAACACCATATATTTT. It encodes CSGTGLPSGNTIYF.

The gene calls are TRBV5-4 and TRBJ2-2; D is uncertain. Germline CDR1 SGHNT, CDR2 YYREEE (reference sequence). The CDR3 is 12 residues long. For the CDR3, the DNA is TGTGCGGGATTTGCGAACACCGGGGAGCTGTTTTTT. It encodes CAGFANTGELFF.

The J gene is TRBJ1-4, the V gene TRBV7-2; a weak D match, TRBD1 (6 bases). The length of the CDR3 is 18 residues. V was pared by 1 base and J by 10 bases, with 25 bases between. CDR1 is SGHTA, CDR2 FQGNSA, per germline. In DNA, the CDR3 is TGTGCCAGCAGCTTAGATCCCTACAGGGAGTACGGAGATGGAAAACTGTTTTTT. This encodes CASSLDPYREYGDGKLFF.

The table lists this clone with a few counts. The chain carries TRBV7-9 and TRBJ2-7; 10 nucleotides align to TRBD1. This CDR3 is 15 amino acids long. V trimming: 5 bases; J trimming: 6 bases; junction bases outside the gene matches: 10. From germline, CDR1 is SEHNR and CDR2 FQNEAQ (reference sequence). CDR3 coding DNA: TGTGCCAGCAGCCCCAAGGGGACAGGGGAGGCCGAGCAGTACTTC. This codes for CASSPKGTGEAEQYF.

V is TRBV7-2 and J is TRBJ1-4; perhaps TRBD1 as D (5 bases). Trimming pared 0 bases from V and 3 bases from J, leaving 8 bases between. The CDR3 consists of 15 residues. Germline-derived CDR1 and CDR2 are SGHTA and FQGNSA. The CDR3 spells CASSLAPGANEKLFF. Written as DNA, the CDR3 is TGTGCCAGCAGCTTAGCTCCGGGGGCTAATGAAAAACTGTTTTTT.

This chain connects TRBV7-9 to TRBJ1-1; 7 bases agree with TRBD1. The germline CDR1 and CDR2 sequences are SEHNR and FQNEAQ (reference sequence). The length of the CDR3 is 14 residues. The junction had 3 bases not matched to a gene; V was cut back by 3 bases and J by 2 bases. This CDR3 reads CASSFSGGNTEAFF. The CDR3 DNA is TGTGCCAGCAGCTTTTCAGGGGGAAACACTGAAGCTTTCTTT.

The chain carries TRBV5-3 and TRBJ1-4, with TRBD1 identical over 8 bases. TRBV5-3 belongs to the ORF category, with a function that is uncertain. The ends lost 4 bases at V and 8 bases at J; junction bases unmatched: 13. CDR3 length: 16 amino acids. CDR3 residues: CARSPRTDRGSEKLFF. CDR3 bases: TGTGCCAGAAGCCCAAGAACAGACAGGGGAAGCGAAAAACTGTTTTTT.

This clone was recorded once. The chain links TRBV29-1 to TRBJ1-2; TRBD1 is a possible D gene (6 bases). V lost 6 bases and J lost 3, with 17 bases in between. CDR3 length: 14 residues. The germline V gene has CDR1 SQVTM and CDR2 ANQGSEA. The CDR3 region is CSVPWGGLDYGYTF. The CDR3 nucleotides read TGCAGCGTGCCCTGGGGGGGGCTAGACTATGGCTACACCTTC.

V gene TRBV5-6 combines with J gene TRBJ1-2; D gene ambiguous. V lost 0 bases and J lost 8, with 11 bases in between. The germline V gene has CDR1 SGHDT and CDR2 YYEEEE. The CDR3 consists of 13 residues. CDR3 bases: TGTGCCAGCAGCTTGGACGACACGAGGGGCTACACCTTC. Translating gives CASSLDDTRGYTF.

The chain links TRBV15 to TRBJ1-2; D unclear. Per germline, CDR1 LNHNV and CDR2 YYDKDF (reference sequence). The CDR3 extends over 14 amino acids. V lost 0 bases to trimming and J lost 7 bases, with 12 bases between them. CDR3 sequence (DNA): TGTGCCACCAGCAGAGATCGTGGAGGAAGTGGCTACACCTTC. Translated, it gives CATSRDRGGSGYTF.

The CDR3 protein is CASSPGGRDWQETQYF. CDR3 DNA sequence: TGTGCCAGCAGCCCCGGGGGCCGGGACTGGCAAGAGACCCAGTACTTC. The rearrangement uses TRBV13 and TRBJ2-5, with D perhaps being TRBD1 or TRBD2 (6 bases each). V was pared by 5 bases and J by 2 bases, with 18 bases between. The CDR3 sequence is 16 residues long. Germline V gives CDR1 PRHDT, CDR2 FYEKMQ (reference sequence).

This sequence joins TRBV6-1 and TRBJ2-7, with D perhaps given as TRBD1 or TRBD2 (5 bases each). Germline values: CDR1 MNHNS, CDR2 SASEGT. The CDR3 contains 14 residues. Trimming stripped 9 bases from V and 1 base from J, with 16 bases between. As DNA, the CDR3 is TGTGCCAGTCGTCCCGGGACCACTTCCTACGAGCAGTACTTC. It translates to CASRPGTTSYEQYF.

The J gene is TRBJ2-3, the V gene TRBV27; D remains unclear. V gave up 1 base and J gave up 6 bases, with 14 bases separating them. The CDR3 spans 15 residues. Germline-derived CDR1 and CDR2 are MNHEY and SMNVEV (reference sequence). CDR3: CASSLFWGSPDTQYF. The CDR3, as DNA: TGTGCCAGCAGTTTATTTTGGGGAAGTCCGGATACGCAGTATTTT.

V usage is TRBV11-2 and J usage is TRBJ2-7, with D hard to call. The CDR3 sequence is 13 residues long. V lost 0 bases to trimming and J lost 3 bases, with 6 bases between them. Germline values: CDR1 SGHAT, CDR2 FQNNGV. The DNA for the CDR3 is TGTGCCAGCAGCTTAGATTACAGCTACGAGCAGTACTTC. It translates to CASSLDYSYEQYF. Combining the CDR3 with reference TRBV11-2 and TRBJ2-7 gives the whole variable domain EAGVAQSPRYKIIEKRQSVAFWCNPISGHATLYWYQQILGQGPKLLIQFQNNGVVDDSQLPKDRFSAERLKGVDSTLKIQPAKLEDSAVYLCASSLDYSYEQYFGPGTRLTVT.

The DNA of the CDR3 is TGTGCCAGTAGTATTTTAGGGGTGGCCGAGCAGTACTTC. It translates to CASSILGVAEQYF. J is TRBJ2-7 and V is TRBV19, with D possibly being TRBD1 (5 bases). The V gene lost 3 bases and the J gene lost 6 bases, with 12 bases spanning the gap. CDR1 is LNHDA, CDR2 SQIVND, per germline (reference sequence). The length of the CDR3 is 13 residues.

This chain joins TRBV9 and TRBJ2-2; 10 bases line up with TRBD2. CDR3 length equals 16 residues. Germline V gives CDR1 SGDLS, CDR2 YYNGEE. V shed 1 base and J 6 bases; nucleotides not matched to a gene: 6. CDR3 sequence (DNA): TGTGCCAGCAGCGTACCCAGCGGGGGGGGTGCCGGGGAGCTGTTTTTT. This gives the protein CASSVPSGGGAGELFF. The full variable domain, rest sourced from reference TRBV9 and TRBJ2-2, is DSGVTQTPKHLITATGQRVTLRCSPRSGDLSVYWYQQSLDQGLQFLIQYYNGEERAKGNILERFSAQQFPDLHSELNLSSLELGDSALYFCASSVPSGGGAGELFFGEGSRLTVL.

The table lists this clone with a few counts. V and J are TRBV5-6 and TRBJ2-5, with D perhaps assigned TRBD1 or TRBD2 (5 bases each). CDR1 and CDR2 from the germline V gene are SGHDT and YYEEEE. This CDR3 has 13 residues. With 1 base removed from V and 10 bases from J, the gap between germline ends came to 14 bases. The CDR3 DNA sequence: TGTGCCAGCAGCTTGAACCCAGTGGGGGACCAGTACTTC. Translating gives CASSLNPVGDQYF.

J is TRBJ1-2 and V is TRBV21-1; TRBD1 is the table's D call, not checked against the DNA. TRBV21-1 is recorded as a pseudogene. The CDR3 runs to 16 residues. DNA for the CDR3: TGTGCCAGCAGCAAGGCCGGGACAGGGACGAGCTATGGCTACACCTTC. It encodes CASSKAGTGTSYGYTF.

The chain has TRBV7-9 and TRBJ1-2, with D unresolved. The CDR3 extends over 14 amino acids. With 8 bases removed from V and 8 bases from J, the gap between germline ends came to 21 bases. In germline, CDR1 is SEHNR, CDR2 FQNEAQ (reference sequence). CDR3 loop: CASLPFLTERGYTF. The CDR3 nucleotides are TGTGCCAGCCTGCCTTTCTTGACCGAGCGGGGCTACACCTTC.

The gene calls are TRBV2 and TRBJ1-2, with D perhaps matching TRBD1 (6 bases). From germline, CDR1 is SNHLY and CDR2 FYNNEI. This CDR3 has 14 amino acids. V was shortened by 1 base and J by 6 bases, with 12 bases between the two germline ends. The CDR3, as DNA: TGTGCCAGCAGTGAAGGGACAGAAATAGATGGCTACACCTTC. Protein: CASSEGTEIDGYTF.